Below, one T cell receptor beta chain is given with its context. The data belong to a study of pediatric ulcerative colitis. Overall study: Disease was pancolitis in seven and left-sided in two, histology-confirmed.

Trimming shortened V by 2 bases and J by 12 bases, and 8 bases separated the two germline ends. The CDR3 runs to 11 residues. CDR1 and CDR2 (germline): MNHNS, SASEGT. Up to 500,000 reads were sequenced per sample. Using immunoSEQ multiplex PCR, the repertoire was profiled, and TCRdb retains in-frame clones only, with some absent. The sample yields about 9,500 clones, approximately 88% seen once. The sample comprised blood. This TCR came from a girl between 5 and 17 years old with moderate ulcerative colitis. The rearrangement links TRBV6-1 to TRBJ2-1; the D is unclear. The CDR3 here is CASSEIVRQFF. The CDR3 coding sequence is TGTGCCAGCAGTGAAATAGTAAGGCAGTTCTTC.